A selection of T cell receptor beta chains follows, all from one sample in a study of shared clonotypes between healthy human individuals. The table came from immunoSEQ multiplex PCR; TCRdb's copy has only in-frame clones and leaves some out. Among approximately 650,000 clones listed, 95% were seen once. Sequenced input: naive CD8+ T cells sorted from blood. These receptors were obtained from a woman under 40 in good health. Both conserved end residues are part of each CDR3. The D gene is left open where the match is weak. Size is stated for part of the rows, as once, few or many counts, or as a class when the clone is expanded.

CDR3 protein,CDR3 DNA,clone size,J gene,V gene,D gene
CASSYSATGYGYTF,TGTGCCAGCAGTTACTCTGCGACAGGCTATGGCTACACCTTC,few,TRBJ1-2,TRBV6-5,.
CATRGGSSGANVLTF,TGTGCCACCCGAGGGGGGAGCTCTGGGGCCAACGTCCTGACTTTC,.,TRBJ2-6,TRBV28,.
CASSLLYGSLDEQYF,TGTGCCAGCAGCCTTCTCTACGGGAGCTTGGACGAGCAGTACTTC,.,TRBJ2-7,TRBV5-5,.
CASSSRLGQGPRSYEQYF,TGTGCCAGCAGCAGTAGGCTGGGACAGGGCCCCCGTTCCTACGAGCAGTACTTC,.,TRBJ2-7,TRBV7-2,TRBD1
CASSSSPRGNSYEQYF,TGTGCCAGCAGCTCCTCGCCCCGGGGTAACTCCTACGAGCAGTACTTC,.,TRBJ2-7,TRBV7-9,.
CASSGLAGGSNEQFF,TGTGCCAGTAGCGGATTAGCGGGAGGAAGTAATGAGCAGTTCTTC,.,TRBJ2-1,TRBV19,TRBD2
CASSEEPGELFF,TGCGCCAGCAGTGAAGAGCCCGGGGAGCTGTTTTTT,.,TRBJ2-2,TRBV10-2,.
CASSPPEAGGSEQYF,TGTGCCAGCTCACCACCGGAAGCAGGGGGGAGCGAGCAGTACTTC,once,TRBJ2-7,TRBV18,.
CSALGQLEQFF,TGCAGTGCTCTAGGCCAACTTGAGCAGTTCTTC,.,TRBJ2-1,TRBV20-1,.
CASSRTEVRPLNDEQYF,TGTGCCAGCAGCCGCACTGAGGTCCGGCCCCTAAATGACGAGCAGTACTTC,.,TRBJ2-7,TRBV5-6,.
CAISDFHERSSYEQYF,TGTGCCATCAGTGACTTCCACGAGCGGAGCTCCTACGAGCAGTACTTC,.,TRBJ2-7,TRBV10-3,.
CASSRRDYYNEQFF,TGTGCTAGCAGCCGGCGAGACTACTACAATGAGCAGTTCTTC,.,TRBJ2-1,TRBV28,.
CASSQQGTNQPQHF,TGTGCCAGCAGTCAACAGGGAACTAATCAGCCCCAGCATTTT,.,TRBJ1-5,TRBV5-6,.
CANEGNTGELFF,TGTGCCAACGAGGGGAACACCGGGGAGCTGTTTTTT,.,TRBJ2-2,TRBV7-9,.
CASSVGGSTGELFF,TGTGCCAGCAGCGTAGGCGGGAGCACCGGGGAGCTGTTTTTT,.,TRBJ2-2,TRBV9,TRBD2
CASSSGTSGRGGLFF,TGTGCCAGCAGTTCCGGGACTAGCGGGAGAGGGGGCTTGTTCTTC,.,TRBJ2-1,TRBV27,TRBD2
CASSYSWEVTDTQYF,TGTGCCAGCAGTTACTCTTGGGAGGTCACAGATACGCAGTATTTT,.,TRBJ2-3,TRBV6-6,.
CASSQGTPSGFTDTQYF,TGTGCCAGCAGCCAAGGTACACCTAGCGGGTTCACAGATACGCAGTATTTT,.,TRBJ2-3,TRBV4-2,TRBD2
CASSFMTDTQYF,TGTGCCAGCAGTTTCATGACAGATACGCAGTATTTT,.,TRBJ2-3,TRBV28,.
CASTSGWGNEQFF,TGTGCCAGCACCTCGGGCTGGGGCAATGAGCAGTTCTTC,.,TRBJ2-1,TRBV27,.